Included here is one T cell receptor (beta chain) sequence, with context. This clone was seen only once. Its antigen specificity is not known. Base qualities were left out, and no much larger clone turns up one base away. Sequences SGHTA (CDR1) and FQGNSA (CDR2) are obtained from the germline V gene. The germline ends are 16 bases apart after V is trimmed by 3 bases and J by 10 bases. From its cysteine to its phenylalanine, the CDR3 spans 14 amino acids. Only the CDR3 part of the read is kept: 42 bases, read in frame from the first base. This record comes from a study of blood T cell repertoires in COVID-19 (dated by TCRdb to 2019 to 2021). Turning to the overall study: Samples covering the acute and convalescent phases of COVID-19 were provided by collaborators in the United States, Italy and Spain. The prospective study material was composed of cDNA or gDNA derived from T cells, B-cell-depleted T cells, or PBMCs. Deeply sampled blood TCRbeta repertoires from subjects exposed to, actively infected with, or recovered from COVID-19 were included in the dataset. A freely available public database, intended as a resource for researchers studying the immune response to SARS-CoV-2, is where the repertoires were released. The samples were drawn from two sources: the first 160 participants of the ongoing ImmuneRACE study, and 1,000 to 1,500 subjects contributed by 6 global collaborators. Sample metadata almost always included a de-identified subject ID, COVID-19 status, age in years and sex. HLA class I and class II types, where available, came from metadata supplied by the sample provider rather than from assay-based typing. What the research found in general, with its limitations: The amount of clinical and demographic metadata varied by source and participant and was provided uncurated.

TCRbeta CDR3 regions were amplified from genomic DNA by means of the immunoSEQ Assay, a bias-controlled multiplex PCR. The paper's processing steps were these. Within the assay, amplification of reference gene primers was used to estimate how many nucleated cells each sample contained. To quantify the absolute abundance of each unique TCRbeta CDR3 rearrangement, sequence reads were collapsed and filtered. For each sample, productive Simpson clonality was calculated as the square root of Simpson's diversity index across productive rearrangements. As stored in TCRdb, this immuneACCESS dataset retains in-frame rearrangements with V and J assigned. A fraction of the clones does not appear; measured against another copy, unresolved V genes explain less than half of the discrepancy, and the remainder lacks a known reason. That table supplies the V and J calls and clone size; D and trimming were determined from the DNA. Here the sample has 13,000 to 15,000 clones; around 85% occur a single time. Of the sample, about 18% falls within the top ten clones.

Whole blood was collected in K2EDTA tubes by collaborating institutions according to the institutions' own protocols. For TCRbeta analysis, collaborator samples were shipped as frozen whole blood, as isolated PBMCs, or as DNA extracted from either sample type. This receptor was identified in a human donor in a cohort sampled during active COVID-19. The sequence is built from TRBV7-2 and TRBJ2-1, with TRBD2 as a weak D call on 5 bases. The sequenced material came from peripheral blood. Read as DNA, the sequence is TGTGCCAGCAGCTTTTCCCCGGGGAGTACAGAGCAGTTCTTC. Its protein product is CASSFSPGSTEQFF.